The entry that follows covers one TCR beta chain sequence. No antigen is known for it. The sample originates from a study of CD8 T cell repertoires and HIV-1 epitope variants. The assay was immunoSEQ multiplex PCR, and TCRdb's table has in-frame clones only and misses some. This table has about 95,000 clones, approximately 70% appearing once. General study results and limits: No clonotypes responded to the TAALDMSHF plasma variant; about five recognized KF9, one HW9.

The sequenced sample was uncultured baseline CD8+ T cells from peripheral blood mononuclear cells (PBMCs). The origin of this receptor is a male donor with HIV.

CDR3 coding DNA: TGTGCCAGCAGCGTAGTCGGGGGCAGAAGAAACACCATATATTTT. Protein product: CASSVVGGRRNTIYF. The rearrangement uses TRBV9 and TRBJ1-3, with D possibly TRBD1 on 6 matching bases. CDR3 length: 15 residues. Germline CDR1 reads SGDLS; CDR2 reads YYNGEE. V was cut by 0 bases and J by 5 bases, with 12 bases left in between.